Presented here are 10 T cell receptor beta chains from one specimen sequenced in a study of sequential checkpoint blockade in melanoma. TCRdb's copy holds only in-frame clones and misses some; the assay was immunoSEQ multiplex PCR. The data contain over 30,000 clones, approximately 85% of them singletons. Treatment in this sample: randomized to nivolumab then ipilimumab (arm A) or the reverse (arm B). This material consisted of CD8+ T cells sorted from blood (inferred from file names), taken from a patient given nivolumab and ipilimumab in sequence. The receptor set was obtained from a human donor with melanoma.

This clone is medium-sized in the sample. The chain is built from TRBV14 and TRBJ1-2; 7 bases map to TRBD1. The CDR3 covers 17 residues. Germline CDR1 is SGHDN and CDR2 is FVKESK. Losses at the gene ends were 0 bases for V and 7 bases for J; bases not matched to a gene: 14. This CDR3 is CASSQDAGTAAMGGYTF. The CDR3 DNA reads TGTGCCAGCAGCCAAGATGCAGGGACAGCCGCTATGGGTGGCTACACCTTC.

The chain couples TRBV7-6 to TRBJ2-5; D might be TRBD2 (6 bases). V was clipped by 5 bases and J by 5 bases, with 15 bases between them. The germline V gene encodes CDR1 SGHVS and CDR2 FNYEAQ. The length of the CDR3 is 14 residues. CDR3 DNA: TGTGCCAGCAGCCCGACTAGTGCGGGCGAGACCCAGTACTTC. Translation: CASSPTSAGETQYF.

This chain connects TRBV28 to TRBJ2-7; 9 bases are a match to TRBD1. This CDR3 has 14 amino acids. After removal of 7 bases from V and 4 bases from J, the junction contained 8 bases not matched to a gene. Germline values: CDR1 MDHEN, CDR2 SYDVKM. The CDR3 bases are TGTGCCAGCACCATGACAGGGGGATCATACGAGCAGTACTTC. Its protein is CASTMTGGSYEQYF.

The chain recombines TRBV27 with TRBJ2-7, with 8 bases identical to TRBD1. Germline CDR1 reads MNHEY; CDR2 reads SMNVEV (reference sequence). Trimming took 6 bases from V and 3 from J; bases not matched to a gene: 13. This CDR3 spans 16 amino acids. CDR3 sequence (DNA): TGTGCCAGCAGCTCGGAGCTGACAGGGGCACACTACGAGCAGTACTTC. It translates to CASSSELTGAHYEQYF.

This clone is deemed medium-sized. This chain uses TRBV11-2 with TRBJ2-7, with a weak D call TRBD1 (5 bases). The CDR3 covers 15 residues. The V end was cut by 1 base, the J end by 7 bases, with 17 bases between. Germline V gene sequence: CDR1 SGHAT, CDR2 FQNNGV. The CDR3 DNA reads as TGTGCCAGCAGCTTAGTGGTAGGACAACTACTAGAGCAGTACTTC. As protein: CASSLVVGQLLEQYF. The full variable domain, in which reference TRBV11-2 and TRBJ2-7 provide the parts outside the CDR3, is EAGVAQSPRYKIIEKRQSVAFWCNPISGHATLYWYQQILGQGPKLLIQFQNNGVVDDSQLPKDRFSAERLKGVDSTLKIQPAKLEDSAVYLCASSLVVGQLLEQYFGPGTRLTVT.

This clone has a single count. This chain connects TRBV4-1 to TRBJ1-1, with D possibly being TRBD1 (5 bases). Between the trimmed V and J ends, which lost 1 base and 5 bases, there was a span of 17 bases. Germline CDR1 MGHRA, CDR2 YSYEKL. This CDR3 is built from 16 residues. The CDR3 bases are TGCGCCAGCAGCCAAGGTGAACCGGGACGGGGGACTGAAGCTTTCTTT. The encoded protein is CASSQGEPGRGTEAFF.

The chain combines TRBV18 with TRBJ1-2; 7 bases agree with TRBD1. Germline-derived CDR1 and CDR2 are KGHSH and LQKENI. This CDR3 comprises 12 residues. The V and J ends lost 6 bases and 5 bases, in that order; junction bases with no gene match: 3. The CDR3 region is CASSQGEYGYTF. CDR3 nucleotide sequence: TGTGCCAGCTCCCAGGGGGAGTATGGCTACACCTTC.

This chain links TRBV27 with TRBJ2-7, with TRBD2 identical over 9 bases. Looked up from germline, CDR1 is MNHEY and CDR2 is SMNVEV (reference sequence). The V and J ends lost 3 bases and 2 bases, in that order; junction bases with no gene match: 2. This CDR3 has 14 amino acids. CDR3 sequence (DNA): TGTGCCAGCAGTTTGGTAGCGGGAGCCTACGAGCAGTACTTC. The encoded protein is CASSLVAGAYEQYF.

The genes are TRBV28 and TRBJ2-1, with D possibly being TRBD2 (6 bases). The CDR3 extends over 14 amino acids. V was shortened by 4 bases and J by 5 bases, with 12 bases between the two germline ends. Germline V gene data show CDR1 as MDHEN and CDR2 as SYDVKM. This chain's CDR3 is CASSWRGIHNEQFF. CDR3 DNA: TGTGCCAGCAGTTGGCGGGGTATCCACAATGAGCAGTTCTTC.

The chain combines TRBV5-1 with TRBJ2-7; 12 bases fit TRBD2. V was clipped by 4 bases and J by 7 bases; unmatched bases: 12. Per the germline V gene, CDR1 is SGHRS and CDR2 is YFSETQ. This CDR3 region has 16 residues. The CDR3 nucleotides read TGCGCCAGCAGCATCTACGGTGGACTAGCGGGACCAGAGCAGTACTTC. Its translation is CASSIYGGLAGPEQYF.